The clone carrying this T cell receptor (beta chain) has a handful of counts. Antigen: not known. Repertoires were generated with immunoSEQ multiplex PCR, while TCRdb's copy carries only in-frame clones and drops some. This table holds around 47,000 clones, 80% found once. The sample belongs to a study of OX40 agonist ivuxolimab in advanced cancers. Study summary: As their treatment, patients were administered ivuxolimab, an agonistic anti-OX40 (CD134) antibody.

Study-wide findings and caveats: Clonal expansion was seen in CD4+ and CD8+ blood T cells by week 6 at 0.1 to 3.0 mg/kg.

Autoimmune disease history or systemic immunosuppression excluded patients. Here the sequenced sample was CD4+ or CD8+ T cells sorted from blood, taken in a trial of the OX40 agonist ivuxolimab. The TCR was taken from an adult with an advanced solid tumor such as melanoma, head and neck, liver or kidney cancer.

The CDR3 nucleotides are TGTGCCAGCAGCTTAAATCAGGCAACGGCACCCCTCCACTTT. Protein product: CASSLNQATAPLHF. V usage is TRBV7-8 and J usage is TRBJ1-6; D is ambiguous. Trimming took 2 bases from V and 11 from J, leaving 13 bases between them. The CDR3 totals 14 residues. CDR1 and CDR2 (germline): SGHVS, FQNEAQ. The variable domain in full, with the rest retrieved from reference TRBV7-8 and TRBJ1-6, is GAGVSQSPRYKVAKRGQDVALRCDPISGHVSLFWYQQALGQGPEFLTYFQNEAQLDKSGLPSDRFFAERPEGSVSTLKIQRTQQEDSAVYLCASSLNQATAPLHFGNGTRLTVT.